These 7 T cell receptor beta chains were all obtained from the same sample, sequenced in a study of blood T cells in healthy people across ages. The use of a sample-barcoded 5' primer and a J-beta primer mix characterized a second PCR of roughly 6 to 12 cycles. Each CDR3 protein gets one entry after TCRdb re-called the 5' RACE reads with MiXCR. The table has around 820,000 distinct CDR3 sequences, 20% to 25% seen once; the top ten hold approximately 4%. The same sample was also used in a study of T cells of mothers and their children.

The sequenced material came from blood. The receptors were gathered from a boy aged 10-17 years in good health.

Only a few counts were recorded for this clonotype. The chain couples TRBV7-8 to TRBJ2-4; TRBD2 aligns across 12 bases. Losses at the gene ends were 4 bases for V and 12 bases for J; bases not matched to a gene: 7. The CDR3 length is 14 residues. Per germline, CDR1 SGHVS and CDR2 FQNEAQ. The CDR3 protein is CASSSSSGRAYQYF. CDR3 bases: TGTGCCAGCAGCTCTTCTAGCGGGAGGGCCTATCAGTACTTC.

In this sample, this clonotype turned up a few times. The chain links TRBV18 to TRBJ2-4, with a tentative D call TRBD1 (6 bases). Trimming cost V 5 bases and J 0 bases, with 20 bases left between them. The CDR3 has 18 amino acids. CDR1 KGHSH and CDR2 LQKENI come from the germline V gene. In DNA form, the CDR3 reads TGTGCCAGCTCAGCTACAGGGCCAGACGAGTTAGCCAAAAACATTCAGTACTTC. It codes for CASSATGPDELAKNIQYF.

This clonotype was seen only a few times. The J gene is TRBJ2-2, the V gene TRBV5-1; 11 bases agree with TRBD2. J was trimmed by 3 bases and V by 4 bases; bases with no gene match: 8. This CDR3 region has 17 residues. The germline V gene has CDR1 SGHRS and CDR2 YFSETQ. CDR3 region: CASSRGGLAGYTGELFF. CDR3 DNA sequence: TGCGCCAGCAGCCGGGGAGGACTAGCGGGCTACACCGGGGAGCTGTTTTTT.

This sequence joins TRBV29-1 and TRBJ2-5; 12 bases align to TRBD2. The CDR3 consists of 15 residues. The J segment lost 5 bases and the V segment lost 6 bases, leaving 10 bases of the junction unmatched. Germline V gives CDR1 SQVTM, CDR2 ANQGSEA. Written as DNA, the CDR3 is TGCAGCGTCGGCGGACTAGCGGGATTGAGGGAGACCCAGTACTTC. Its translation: CSVGGLAGLRETQYF.

The CDR3 DNA is TGTGCCAGCAGAGCCGGGACAGGGGACCCCTACGAGCAGTACTTC. It yields the protein CASRAGTGDPYEQYF. The chain couples TRBV6-5 to TRBJ2-7, with 10 bases matching TRBD1. V was pared by 6 bases and J by 2 bases, with 7 bases of the junction left unmatched. The CDR3 runs 15 residues. Germline CDR1 reads MNHEY; CDR2 reads SVGAGI.

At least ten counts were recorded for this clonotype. The CDR3 protein is CASSDSGDNTGELFF. The CDR3 bases are TGTGCCAGCAGTGACTCGGGGGACAACACCGGGGAGCTGTTTTTT. This chain uses TRBV6-4 with TRBJ2-2; D tentatively fits TRBD1 or TRBD2 (5 bases each). Per germline, CDR1 MRHNA and CDR2 SNTAGT. This CDR3 is built from 15 residues. V was cut by 0 bases and J by 2 bases, with 7 bases left in between.

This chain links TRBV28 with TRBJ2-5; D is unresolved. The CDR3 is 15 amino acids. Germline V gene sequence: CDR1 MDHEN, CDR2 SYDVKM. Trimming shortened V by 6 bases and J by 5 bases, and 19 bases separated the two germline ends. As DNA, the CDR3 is TGTGCCAGCAGGGGCCAGGAGTTAATGTCGGAGACCCAGTACTTC. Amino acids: CASRGQELMSETQYF.